A single sample is the source of the 24 T cell receptor beta chains below, sequenced in a study of monozygotic twins with cystic fibrosis. Measured with immunoSEQ multiplex PCR; TCRdb has only the in-frame clones, and not every one. The table shows roughly 20,000 clones, with 95% to 98% occurring only once. Sequencing was done on a sample of blood. Every receptor here comes from a young woman with cystic fibrosis.

The chain carries TRBV6-5 and TRBJ2-7; D remains unclear. In germline, CDR1 is MNHEY, CDR2 SVGAGI. This CDR3 spans 15 amino acids. Trimming cost V 5 bases and J 7 bases, with 21 bases left between them. The CDR3 loop is CASSQPLSMGREQYF. The DNA for the CDR3 is TGTGCCAGCAGTCAACCCCTGTCGATGGGAAGGGAGCAGTACTTC.

V usage is TRBV27 and J usage is TRBJ1-2; 10 bases map to TRBD1. Germline CDR1 MNHEY, CDR2 SMNVEV (reference sequence). The V gene end was trimmed by 5 bases and the J gene end by 4 bases; junction bases not matched to a gene: 7. The CDR3 length is 15 residues. The CDR3 spells CASSSDRGRIYGYTF. CDR3 nucleotide sequence: TGTGCCAGCAGTAGCGACAGGGGGCGCATCTATGGCTACACCTTC.

The rearrangement links TRBV4-1 to TRBJ1-1; D perhaps matches TRBD1 (5 bases). Trimming left V 4 bases short and J 11 bases short, with 14 bases between. Germline assignment: CDR1 MGHRA and CDR2 YSYEKL. CDR3 size: 12 residues. CDR3 sequence reads: CASSRDSGWAFF. In DNA form, the CDR3 reads TGCGCCAGCAGCCGAGACAGTGGATGGGCTTTCTTT.

The count of this clone is one. The junction departs from germline at one end; a sequencing error may be responsible. The chain combines TRBV5-1 with TRBJ2-5; 7 bases match TRBD1. From germline, CDR1 is SGHRS and CDR2 YFSETQ. The CDR3 runs to 16 residues. This CDR3 is CASSQTSNRGAETQYF. CDR3 bases: TGCGCTAGCAGCCAAACAAGTAACAGGGGCGCGGAGACCCAGTACTTC.

The rearrangement joins TRBV6-1 to TRBJ2-7; 9 bases fit TRBD1. The CDR3 runs to 15 residues. V gave up 5 bases and J gave up 1 base; unmatched junction bases: 6. CDR1 is MNHNS, CDR2 SASEGT, per germline. CDR3 DNA: TGTGCCAGCAGTTCGGGACAGGGCTTATCCTACGAGCAGTACTTC. It is translated as CASSSGQGLSYEQYF.

The rearrangement uses TRBV11-2 and TRBJ2-5; D is possibly TRBD2 (5 bases). The ends were cut back, 5 bases at V and 0 bases at J, with 19 bases in the middle. The CDR3 runs to 17 residues. In germline, CDR1 is SGHAT, CDR2 FQNNGV. The CDR3 DNA reads as TGTGCCAGCAGCCATCGCCCAGCGGCTTCCTACCAAGAGACCCAGTACTTC. This encodes CASSHRPAASYQETQYF.

The chain has TRBV10-2 and TRBJ1-6; 7 nucleotides line up with TRBD1. This CDR3 spans 15 amino acids. Germline V gene data show CDR1 as WSHSY and CDR2 as SAAADI. V was pared by 0 bases and J by 6 bases, with 2 bases of the junction left unmatched. In DNA, the CDR3 is TGCGCCAGCAGTGAGTCGAGACAGGGTAATTCACCCCTCCACTTT. Protein product: CASSESRQGNSPLHF.

The gene calls are TRBV2 and TRBJ1-4, with D tentatively TRBD1 (6 bases). Germline V gene sequence: CDR1 SNHLY, CDR2 FYNNEI. This CDR3 spans 16 amino acids. V shed 3 bases and J shed 5 bases, with 16 bases lying between them. CDR3 region: CASSELQTGPNEKLFF. DNA for the CDR3: TGTGCCAGCAGTGAGCTCCAAACAGGGCCGAATGAAAAACTGTTTTTT.

A single count supports this clone. The V gene is TRBV29-1, the J gene TRBJ1-2; D might be TRBD1 (6 bases). V dropped 2 bases and J dropped 7 bases, with 14 bases sitting between them. The CDR3 covers 13 residues. Germline CDR1 and CDR2: SQVTM and ANQGSEA. CDR3 residues: CSVEISGGGGYTF. In nucleotides, the CDR3 is TGCAGCGTTGAAATTTCGGGAGGGGGTGGCTACACCTTC.

The genes are TRBV4-1 and TRBJ1-2; D gene ambiguous. The CDR3 consists of 13 residues. V lost 0 bases to trimming and J lost 8 bases, with 10 bases between them. CDR1 and CDR2 from the germline V gene are MGHRA and YSYEKL. The CDR3 region is CASSQDRAGGYTF. DNA of the CDR3: TGCGCCAGCAGCCAAGATAGGGCTGGAGGCTACACCTTC.

The chain carries TRBV18 and TRBJ2-7; the D gene is possibly TRBD1 (6 bases). Trimming removed 3 bases from V and 2 bases from J, with 14 bases in between. The germline V gene has CDR1 KGHSH and CDR2 LQKENI. The CDR3 extends over 15 amino acids. CDR3 amino acids: CASSPSQGPTYEQYF. CDR3 sequence (DNA): TGTGCCAGCTCACCCTCACAGGGACCAACCTACGAGCAGTACTTC.

V is TRBV21-1 and J is TRBJ2-5; the table assigns TRBD2, which was not confirmed against the DNA. TRBV21-1 is a pseudogene. The CDR3 is 14 residues long. The CDR3 protein is CASSKGEPQETQYF. The CDR3 DNA reads TGTGCCAGCAGCAAAGGGGAGCCTCAAGAGACCCAGTACTTC.

The gene calls are TRBV6-1 and TRBJ1-1, with D unclear. The CDR3 sequence is 14 residues long. Trimming pared 4 bases from V and 6 bases from J, leaving 15 bases between. CDR1 and CDR2 from the germline V gene are MNHNS and SASEGT. The chain's CDR3 is CASSVHGLLAEAFF. The CDR3 DNA is TGTGCCAGCAGTGTACATGGGTTGTTAGCTGAAGCTTTCTTT.

This sequence joins TRBV4-1 and TRBJ2-6, with D hard to call. There are 13 residues in the CDR3. The germline V gene has CDR1 MGHRA and CDR2 YSYEKL. V lost 4 bases and J lost 4, with 5 bases in between. In DNA, the CDR3 is TGCGCCAGCAGCCCGTCAGGGGCCAACGTCCTGACTTTC. Translation: CASSPSGANVLTF.

This rearrangement joins TRBV6-4 to TRBJ2-3; 11 bases fit TRBD2. The junction had 3 bases not matched to a gene; V was cut back by 0 bases and J by 4 bases. The CDR3 covers 16 residues. CDR1 and CDR2 (germline): MRHNA, SNTAGT. CDR3 nucleotides: TGTGCCAGCAGTGACTCAGGGACTAGCGGCGCAGATACGCAGTATTTT. It translates to CASSDSGTSGADTQYF.

The sample holds one count of this clone. V and J are TRBV7-2 and TRBJ1-6; D is perhaps TRBD1 (6 bases). The germline V gene encodes CDR1 SGHTA and CDR2 FQGNSA. Deletions cut 7 bases from V and 8 bases from J, with 18 bases between. This CDR3 region has 15 residues. The DNA of the CDR3 is TGTGCCAGCACTAAATTACAGGGCTCTTATTCACCCCTCCACTTT. Translating gives CASTKLQGSYSPLHF.

The chain is built from TRBV6-5 and TRBJ2-7; possibly TRBD2 for D (6 bases). This CDR3 has 16 residues. Trimming took 4 bases from V and 2 from J, leaving 18 bases between them. Germline V lookup: CDR1 MNHEY, CDR2 SVGAGI. In DNA, the CDR3 is TGTGCCAGCAGTTCGATACGGGACTTCGGACCCTACGAGCAGTACTTC. Residues: CASSSIRDFGPYEQYF.

The chain carries TRBV29-1 and TRBJ1-1; no firm D call. CDR3 length: 12 residues. Germline CDR1 reads SQVTM; CDR2 reads ANQGSEA. The ends were cut back, 6 bases at V and 0 bases at J, with 8 bases in the middle. In DNA, the CDR3 is TGCAGCGTGGACCGTGTGAACACTGAAGCTTTCTTT. Its translation is CSVDRVNTEAFF.

The rearrangement links TRBV5-6 to TRBJ1-2; TRBD1 matches 7 bases. Looked up from germline, CDR1 is SGHDT and CDR2 is YYEEEE. This CDR3 contains 14 residues. After removal of 4 bases from V and 4 bases from J, the junction contained 7 bases not matched to a gene. The CDR3, as DNA: TGTGCCAGCAGCCTCGGGGACAGCCCCTATGGCTACACCTTC. Amino acid sequence: CASSLGDSPYGYTF. Supplemented by reference TRBV5-6 and TRBJ1-2, the full variable domain reads DAGVTQSPTHLIKTRGQQVTLRCSPKSGHDTVSWYQQALGQGPQFIFQYYEEEERQRGNFPDRFSGHQFPNYSSELNVNALLLGDSALYLCASSLGDSPYGYTFGSGTRLTVV.

This chain joins TRBV29-1 and TRBJ2-7; 7 positions agree with TRBD1. The CDR3 covers 15 residues. V lost 4 bases and J lost 2; bases outside the gene matches: 11. Germline CDR1 SQVTM, CDR2 ANQGSEA. Here the CDR3 reads CSVARGTAGPYEQYF. CDR3 bases: TGCAGCGTTGCTAGAGGGACAGCCGGCCCCTACGAGCAGTACTTC.

The chain employs TRBV28 and TRBJ2-6, with D possibly TRBD2 on 6 matching bases. This CDR3 is built from 18 residues. The germline V gene has CDR1 MDHEN and CDR2 SYDVKM. V was pared by 8 bases and J by 1 base, with 21 bases between. In DNA, the CDR3 is TGTGCCAGCCGAACGTACACAAAAGGGACTTCTGGGGCCAACGTCCTGACTTTC. Encoded protein: CASRTYTKGTSGANVLTF.

This clone was detected only once. This chain uses TRBV19 with TRBJ1-1, with 8 positions matching TRBD1. The length of the CDR3 is 14 residues. Trimming at V came to 2 bases and at J to 10 bases, leaving 9 bases not matched to a gene. Germline CDR1 is LNHDA and CDR2 is SQIVND (reference sequence). CDR3 sequence reads: CASSIIGDRGGAFF. CDR3 bases: TGTGCCAGTAGTATAATAGGAGACAGGGGAGGAGCTTTCTTT.

The V gene is TRBV30, the J gene TRBJ2-7; 7 nucleotides match TRBD1. After removal of 3 bases from V and 0 bases from J, the junction contained 5 bases not matched to a gene. The CDR3 sequence is 14 residues long. Germline V gene sequence: CDR1 GTSNPN, CDR2 SVGIG (reference sequence). CDR3 region: CAWRLGTDSYEQYF. The CDR3 region has the DNA TGTGCCTGGAGGCTTGGGACAGACTCCTACGAGCAGTACTTC. Drawing the rest from reference TRBV30 and TRBJ2-7, the complete variable domain is SQTIHQWPATLVQPVGSPLSLECTVEGTSNPNLYWYRQAAGRGLQLLFYSVGIGQISSEVPQNLSASRPQDRQFILSSKKLLLSDSGFYLCAWRLGTDSYEQYFGPGTRLTVT.

V usage is TRBV9 and J usage is TRBJ2-1; 7 bases are a match to TRBD2. V gave up 3 bases and J gave up 4 bases; unmatched junction bases: 7. Per germline, CDR1 SGDLS and CDR2 YYNGEE. CDR3 length equals 15 residues. This CDR3 is CASSGGTTPYNEQFF. Here the CDR3 DNA reads TGTGCCAGCAGCGGGGGGACTACCCCATACAATGAGCAGTTCTTC.